Detailed here is one T cell receptor (beta chain). As yet, its antigen is unknown. The CDR3 sequence is 14 residues long. The source of the sample is a study of circulating and synovial CD4+ cells in juvenile arthritis. General observations from the study: These blood cells shared more CDR3 sequences with synovium than bulk blood. These repertoires were less diverse than bulk blood CD4 repertoires. Traditional Vbeta family usage analysis missed the pathogenic-like versus bulk difference.

Profiling relied on immunoSEQ multiplex PCR, and the TCRdb table lists in-frame clones only, not all of them. Of 34,000 or so clones listed, roughly 94% are singletons. The V gene is TRBV21-1, the J gene TRBJ2-3; the table assigns TRBD1, which was not confirmed against the DNA. TRBV21-1 constitutes a pseudogene. Specimen: CD4+ T cells from blood. The sequence was obtained from a human donor with juvenile idiopathic arthritis. The CDR3: CASSKTAGADTQYF. The CDR3 DNA follows: TGTGCCAGCAGCAAAACGGCAGGGGCAGATACGCAGTATTTT.